What follows is one TCR beta chain and its context. The antigen is not known. This entry is derived from a study of blood T cells in healthy people across ages. Healthy Caucasian individuals from Russia aged about 6 to 90 served as donors. Researchers isolated at least 6 million PBMCs per sample. Primers used in a second PCR of roughly 6 to 11 cycles were a sample-barcoded 5' primer and a J-beta primer mix. TCRdb redid the calling of the 5' RACE reads with MiXCR, one entry per CDR3 protein. Among around 870,000 distinct CDR3 sequences listed, around 30% were seen once. From germline, CDR1 is SNHLY and CDR2 FYNNEI. The CDR3 contains 14 residues. Trimming left V 6 bases short and J 5 bases short, with 14 bases between. Study results and caveats: Investigators treated diversity estimates from one million T cells as underestimates.

Sample: blood. The sequence came from a woman aged 80 or over in good health. The rearrangement links TRBV2 to TRBJ1-5, with D perhaps matching TRBD1 (6 bases). In nucleotides, the CDR3 is TGTGCCAGCAGATATTCGCGGACAGATCAGCCCCAGCATTTT. It encodes CASRYSRTDQPQHF.